The rows below give T cell receptor beta chains drawn from one sample of a study of blood T cell repertoires in COVID-19. The protocol was immunoSEQ multiplex PCR, while the TCRdb copy is restricted to in-frame clones and leaves out a portion. Of around 160,000 clones detected, around nine tenths appear once; the ten largest clones hold about 2.3%. The sequenced material came from peripheral blood. These receptors all stem from a human donor in a cohort sampled during active COVID-19. The CDR3 runs from the conserved cysteine through the conserved F or W. D genes are given only for firm matches. The size field is filled for only some rows; it gives once, few, many or a size class.

clone size: NA; V gene: TRBV3-1/TRBV3-2; J gene: TRBJ2-6; D gene: TRBD1; CDR3 DNA: TGTGCCAGCAGCCATTCGGGACAGGTATTCTCTGGGGCCAACGTCCTGACTTTC; CDR3 protein: CASSHSGQVFSGANVLTF
clone size: few; V gene: TRBV27; J gene: TRBJ2-7; D gene: NA; CDR3 DNA: TGTGCCAGCAGTTTAATAGCTTGGGGAGGCGAGCAGTACTTC; CDR3 protein: CASSLIAWGGEQYF
clone size: NA; V gene: TRBV15; J gene: TRBJ1-5; D gene: NA; CDR3 DNA: TGTGCCACCAGCAGAGATAGGGTCAGCCAGGGGCCCCAGCATTTT; CDR3 protein: CATSRDRVSQGPQHF
clone size: NA; V gene: TRBV18; J gene: TRBJ2-7; D gene: TRBD1; CDR3 DNA: TGTGCCAGCTCACCAAGGGGGCCCTCCTACGAGCAGTACTTC; CDR3 protein: CASSPRGPSYEQYF
clone size: NA; V gene: TRBV19; J gene: TRBJ2-1; D gene: TRBD2; CDR3 DNA: TGTGCCAGTAGTTTCCGAGCGGGGGGAGGGGATGAGCAGTTCTTC; CDR3 protein: CASSFRAGGGDEQFF
clone size: once; V gene: TRBV5-1; J gene: TRBJ2-2; D gene: NA; CDR3 DNA: TGCGCCAGCAGCTTGGCCGCAGGGCGAGGCACCGGGGAGCTGTTTTTT; CDR3 protein: CASSLAAGRGTGELFF
clone size: NA; V gene: TRBV5-1; J gene: TRBJ2-7; D gene: TRBD1; CDR3 DNA: TGCGCCAGCAGCTTGGAGGGGGCGACAGGGGGCCCCTACGAGCAGTACTTC; CDR3 protein: CASSLEGATGGPYEQYF
clone size: NA; V gene: TRBV6-6; J gene: TRBJ1-2; D gene: NA; CDR3 DNA: TGTGCCAGCACTGTCGAAGGGGTTCTTAGTAACTATGGCTACACCTTC; CDR3 protein: CASTVEGVLSNYGYTF
clone size: NA; V gene: TRBV2; J gene: TRBJ2-3; D gene: NA; CDR3 DNA: TGTGCCAGCAGTGAAGCCCGTAATACGCAGTATTTT; CDR3 protein: CASSEARNTQYF
clone size: NA; V gene: TRBV6-5; J gene: TRBJ1-6; D gene: TRBD1; CDR3 DNA: TGTGCCAGCAGCCTCACGGGACAGTATAATTCACCCCTCCACTTT; CDR3 protein: CASSLTGQYNSPLHF
clone size: NA; V gene: TRBV30; J gene: TRBJ2-7; D gene: TRBD1; CDR3 DNA: TGTGCCTGGAGTAGACAGGGAGAGGAGCAGTACTTC; CDR3 protein: CAWSRQGEEQYF
clone size: NA; V gene: TRBV25-1; J gene: TRBJ2-2; D gene: TRBD2; CDR3 DNA: TGTGCCAGCAGCAGAGTAGCGGGGGGAAACACCGGGGAGCTGTTTTTT; CDR3 protein: CASSRVAGGNTGELFF
clone size: once; V gene: TRBV6-5; J gene: TRBJ2-3; D gene: TRBD2; CDR3 DNA: TGTGCCAGCAGTTCTCCTAGCGGGAGGTTCACAGATACGCAGTATTTT; CDR3 protein: CASSSPSGRFTDTQYF
clone size: NA; V gene: TRBV24-1; J gene: TRBJ2-7; D gene: TRBD1; CDR3 DNA: TGTGCCACCAGTACCGGGACAGGGCTCCGCGAGCAGTACTTC; CDR3 protein: CATSTGTGLREQYF
clone size: few; V gene: TRBV30; J gene: TRBJ2-2; D gene: NA; CDR3 DNA: TGTGCCTGGAGACCGGGGAGGAACACCGGGGAGCTGTTTTTT; CDR3 protein: CAWRPGRNTGELFF
clone size: NA; V gene: TRBV30; J gene: TRBJ1-1; D gene: TRBD1; CDR3 DNA: TGTGCCTGGAAGGACAGGAGGAACACTGAAGCTTTCTTT; CDR3 protein: CAWKDRRNTEAFF
clone size: NA; V gene: TRBV19; J gene: TRBJ2-1; D gene: TRBD2; CDR3 DNA: TGTGCCAGCTGCCCTGAGCGGGGTTCCTACAATGAGCAGTTCTTC; CDR3 protein: CASCPERGSYNEQFF
clone size: NA; V gene: TRBV7-9; J gene: TRBJ2-1; D gene: NA; CDR3 DNA: TGTGCCAGCAGCCCCAGTCAAGCGAGGAATGAGCAGTTCTTC; CDR3 protein: CASSPSQARNEQFF
clone size: NA; V gene: TRBV4-2; J gene: TRBJ2-3; D gene: TRBD1; CDR3 DNA: TGTGCCAGCAGCCTAGGGGGCCCAGATACGCAGTATTTT; CDR3 protein: CASSLGGPDTQYF
clone size: NA; V gene: TRBV4-2; J gene: TRBJ2-3; D gene: TRBD2; CDR3 DNA: TGTGCCAGCAGCCACGCTAGCGGGGGGCGCACAGATACGCAGTATTTT; CDR3 protein: CASSHASGGRTDTQYF
clone size: NA; V gene: TRBV28; J gene: TRBJ2-7; D gene: TRBD2; CDR3 DNA: TGTGCCAGCAGCTCGCTTACAAGAACCGGACTAGCGGGGTTATACGAGCAGTACTTC; CDR3 protein: CASSSLTRTGLAGLYEQYF
clone size: NA; V gene: TRBV19; J gene: TRBJ1-6; D gene: TRBD1; CDR3 DNA: TGTGCCAGTAGACAGGGGGCGGCCTCCTATAATTCACCCCTCCACTTT; CDR3 protein: CASRQGAASYNSPLHF
clone size: NA; V gene: TRBV2; J gene: TRBJ2-7; D gene: TRBD1; CDR3 DNA: TGTGCCACCTCCGGGACAGGGCCAGTTGAGCAGTACTTC; CDR3 protein: CATSGTGPVEQYF
clone size: NA; V gene: TRBV2; J gene: TRBJ1-6; D gene: TRBD1; CDR3 DNA: TGTGCCAGCAGTGAACAGGGGGCACGTAATTCACCCCTCCACTTT; CDR3 protein: CASSEQGARNSPLHF
clone size: NA; V gene: TRBV5-4; J gene: TRBJ2-6; D gene: NA; CDR3 DNA: TGTGCCAGCAGCCTGTACTCTGGGGCCAACGTCCTGACTTTC; CDR3 protein: CASSLYSGANVLTF
clone size: once; V gene: TRBV12-3/TRBV12-4; J gene: TRBJ1-2; D gene: NA; CDR3 DNA: TGTGCCAGCAGTTTCCGGACAGCCTATGGCTACACCTTC; CDR3 protein: CASSFRTAYGYTF
clone size: NA; V gene: TRBV19; J gene: TRBJ2-1; D gene: TRBD1; CDR3 DNA: TGTGCCAGTAGTCCCCGGGCAGGGGGTCAGGAGCAGTTCTTC; CDR3 protein: CASSPRAGGQEQFF
clone size: NA; V gene: TRBV19; J gene: TRBJ1-5; D gene: NA; CDR3 DNA: TGTGCCAGTAGCGACAATAGCAATCAGCCCCAGCATTTT; CDR3 protein: CASSDNSNQPQHF
clone size: NA; V gene: TRBV4-3; J gene: TRBJ2-3; D gene: TRBD2; CDR3 DNA: TGCGCCAGCAGCCAAGGGAGTGCTAGCGGGAGGGTGATAGTAGATACGCAGTATTTT; CDR3 protein: CASSQGSASGRVIVDTQYF
clone size: NA; V gene: TRBV2; J gene: TRBJ1-3; D gene: NA; CDR3 DNA: TGTGCCAGCATCCAGCAGCATTCTAGTCTGAAAGGAAACACCATATATTTT; CDR3 protein: CASIQQHSSLKGNTIYF
clone size: NA; V gene: TRBV2; J gene: TRBJ2-1; D gene: NA; CDR3 DNA: TGTGCCAGCAAAACTAGAGAAAGGAATGAGCAGTTCTTC; CDR3 protein: CASKTRERNEQFF
clone size: NA; V gene: TRBV18; J gene: TRBJ2-5; D gene: TRBD2; CDR3 DNA: TGTGCCAGCTCACTAGCGGGGGGACAAGAGACCCAGTACTTC; CDR3 protein: CASSLAGGQETQYF
clone size: NA; V gene: TRBV5-5; J gene: TRBJ1-4; D gene: NA; CDR3 DNA: TGTGCCAGCAGCTTGCGACAGATTAATGAAAAACTGTTTTTT; CDR3 protein: CASSLRQINEKLFF
clone size: NA; V gene: TRBV5-1; J gene: TRBJ2-3; D gene: NA; CDR3 DNA: TGCGCCGGAAAGGCGGGGATAAGCACAGATACGCAGTATTTT; CDR3 protein: CAGKAGISTDTQYF